The T cell receptor (beta chain) under discussion was sequenced for a study of shared clonotypes between healthy human individuals. Study observations and caveats: Clonotype sharing among donors, it was expected, would be affected by sequencing depth.

CD8 cells regarded as naive lacked CD45RO, were positively chosen for CCR7, and omitted terminally differentiated effector memory CD45RA+ cells. On this clone: No antigen is known for it.

Each sorted subset replicate got 200 ng genomic DNA, about 33,000 genomes. Sequencing was performed with immunoSEQ multiplex PCR; in TCRdb, only in-frame clones are kept and a portion is missing. The sample holds more than 2 million clones; just under 95% are singletons and the top ten take around 1.7%. The V gene's germline CDR1 is DFQATT and CDR2 SNEGSKA (reference sequence). Between the trimmed V and J ends, which lost 6 bases and 9 bases, there was a span of 9 bases. This CDR3 spans 10 amino acids. The sequence derives from a man aged 18 to 30 in good health. Some clones in this sample may be carry-over from other donors' samples. The sequenced material came from naive CD8+ T cells from PBMCs. The V gene is TRBV20-1, the J gene TRBJ2-1; D is uncertain. The CDR3: CSARTVEQFF. The CDR3 coding sequence is TGCAGTGCCAGGACCGTTGAGCAGTTCTTC.